This T cell receptor (beta chain) was sequenced in a study of T-cell memory formation after mild COVID-19. Across the study: TCR clustering was largely donor specific. Notes on the study in general: Among CD4+ contracting clones, most were CM and EM, and CD8+ ones EMRA.

Constant-segment primers were used for 5'RACE, and the resulting TCR alpha and TCR beta cDNA libraries carried sample barcodes and UMIs. TCRdb processed the 5' RACE reads anew with MiXCR; each CDR3 protein has one entry. Counted here are 450,000 to 700,000 distinct CDR3 sequences, approximately 18% occurring once; the ten biggest clones make up about 12%. The CDR3 runs 14 residues. V lost 8 bases and J lost 2, with 15 bases in between. Per the germline V gene, CDR1 is SGHTA and CDR2 is FQGNSA. At least ten counts were recorded for this clonotype. The antigen is undetermined. This clonotype was sampled from an adult woman who had mild COVID-19 (a few samples of this study predate the infection). Cell type and time point are not known. Input material: PBMCs or a T cell subset sorted from them (not recorded which). This sequence joins TRBV7-2 and TRBJ2-5; the D gene could be TRBD1 or TRBD2 (5 bases each). The CDR3 DNA is TGTGCCAGCTCCGGGGCGGATGGGCAAGAGACCCAGTACTTC. It translates to CASSGADGQETQYF.